A selection of T cell receptor beta chains follows, all from one sample in a study of shared clonotypes between healthy human individuals. Assay used: immunoSEQ multiplex PCR; TCRdb lists only in-frame clones, some missing. Here the sample spans 950,000 to 1,300,000 clones, roughly 80% being singletons. Sequenced input: memory CD4+ T cells sorted from blood. These receptors all stem from a man aged 18 to 29 in good health. CDR3s leave out the opening cysteine and the closing phenylalanine or tryptophan.

j_call v_call cdr3_aa
TRBJ1-5 TRBV19 ASSISLGGVSNQPQH
TRBJ2-3 TRBV30 AWSVRSTDTQY
TRBJ2-5 TRBV18 ASSSQARTGGKETQY
TRBJ2-7 TRBV7-2 ASSLADPGRATYEQY
TRBJ2-5 TRBV11-2 ASSLGERTQY
TRBJ1-1 TRBV5-4 ASRLGDRENTEAF
TRBJ2-1 TRBV10-3 AITSGLAGGMVGEQF
TRBJ1-1 TRBV5-4 ASSGQGMNTEAF
TRBJ1-1 TRBV6-5 ASSSTGSEAF
TRBJ1-2 TRBV19 ASRSQGAGGYT
TRBJ2-5 TRBV19 ASSFSRGQRETQY
TRBJ2-3 TRBV30 AWTSGLSTDTQY
TRBJ2-2 TRBV5-1 ASSLETSGGGVELF
TRBJ1-4 TRBV6-4 ASTLLRGGGGREKLF
TRBJ2-5 TRBV7-9 ASSSGQGVRETQY
TRBJ2-3 TRBV30 AWSVIGLKPSSGPNTDTQY
TRBJ2-5 TRBV7-9 ASSAGLAEEAQY
TRBJ2-5 TRBV7-3 ASSTRGGKEETQY
TRBJ2-7 TRBV7-2 ASSLESYEQY
TRBJ2-7 TRBV7-9 ASSSHGPYEQY
TRBJ2-3 TRBV5-6 ASSLRLAGGLTDTQY
TRBJ1-2 TRBV30 ALPQDRTHYGYT
TRBJ1-3 TRBV18 ASSPPADSGNTIY
TRBJ2-3 TRBV5-1 ASSAEADTQY
TRBJ2-5 TRBV29-1 SVRQEGRLETQY
TRBJ1-2 TRBV11-2 ASSLTGGQGYT
TRBJ2-1 TRBV7-2 ASSPPPANEQF
TRBJ2-5 TRBV5-4 ASSYGGVRETQY
TRBJ2-7 TRBV18 ASSPYGGTTAYEQY
TRBJ1-3 TRBV7-8 ASSSYRASSGNTIY
TRBJ2-7 TRBV6-1 ASQSQRSSYEQY
TRBJ1-2 TRBV2 ASSDTGVLARAYGYT
TRBJ1-1 TRBV29-1 SVEEGGTWAF
TRBJ2-3 TRBV15 ATSRDKLSTDTQY
TRBJ1-2 TRBV19 ASSTGYRLYGYT
TRBJ2-2 TRBV30 AWSPGDLGAGELF
TRBJ2-2 TRBV9 ASSFHYANTGELF
TRBJ2-7 TRBV6-5 ASSRGGQGRYEQY
TRBJ2-1 TRBV5-1 ASSLRTSYNEQF
TRBJ2-2 TRBV7-8 ASSPSTAGELF
TRBJ1-1 TRBV6-1 ASSEAHYPSNTEAF
TRBJ2-1 TRBV7-6 ASSSGTGMLRNEQF
TRBJ2-1 TRBV27 ASSLAQFSSYNEQF
TRBJ2-1 TRBV5-1 ASSLGDRANEQF
TRBJ2-7 TRBV30 AWSAELTGKYEQY
TRBJ2-2 TRBV2 ASGITSTGELF
TRBJ2-1 TRBV4-1 ASSQEAGEAYNEQF
TRBJ1-3 TRBV18 ASSPKIQASSGNTIY
TRBJ1-2 TRBV6-1 ASSERLGYT
TRBJ2-3 TRBV30 AWSEGVKSTDTQY
TRBJ2-3 TRBV5-6 ASSLRSTGGDTQY
TRBJ2-7 TRBV9 ASSVQGGPYEQY
TRBJ1-6 TRBV18 ASSPAAPTTYNSPLH
TRBJ2-5 TRBV5-4 ASSLSGGKALKETQY
TRBJ1-1 TRBV19 ASSIGYRGVNTEAF
TRBJ1-1 TRBV7-5 ARSFDRVEAF
TRBJ1-1 TRBV11-2 ASSKTDNTEAF